Given below is one TCR beta chain in context. The specificity of this receptor is unknown. Base quality data are lacking; no much larger clone is found one base away. TCRbeta CDR3 regions were amplified from genomic DNA using the immunoSEQ Assay, a bias-controlled multiplex PCR. The source study handled its data this way. Nucleated cell counts per sample were estimated from amplification of reference gene primers within the assay. Sequence reads were collapsed and filtered to measure the absolute abundance of every unique TCRbeta CDR3 rearrangement. For each sample, productive Simpson clonality was calculated as the square root of Simpson's diversity index over productive rearrangements. TCRdb re-hosts the immuneACCESS table, in-frame sequences only. Its copies lack some clones; in the studies checked, an unresolved V gene accounts for under half of them, and the cause for the rest is not known. That table supplies the V and J calls and clone size; D and trimming were determined from the DNA. This sample holds 140,000 to 150,000 clones; 80% to 90% were observed only once. Roughly two fifths of the sample is taken by the ten largest.

The data were taken from a study of blood T cell repertoires in COVID-19 (dated by TCRdb to 2020 to 2021). The study in broad terms: Collaborator samples came from the United States, Italy and Spain and covered acute and convalescent phases of COVID-19. A freely available public database, intended as a resource for researchers studying the immune response to SARS-CoV-2, is where the repertoires were released. The sample metadata nearly always contained a de-identified subject ID, COVID-19 status, age in years and sex. Where available, HLA class I and class II types were obtained from metadata supplied by the sample provider rather than from assay-based typing. Subjects who had been exposed to COVID-19, were actively infected with it, or had recovered from it provided the deeply sampled blood TCRbeta repertoires that made up the dataset. The samples were drawn from the first 160 participants of the ongoing ImmuneRACE study and from under 1,500 subjects provided by 6 global collaborators. The material from the prospective study consisted of cDNA or gDNA derived from T cells, B-cell-depleted T cells, or PBMCs.

Whole blood was collected in K2EDTA tubes by collaborating institutions according to the institutions' own protocols. Collaborator samples were shipped for TCRbeta analysis as frozen whole blood, isolated PBMCs, or DNA extracted from either sample type. V has 4 bases trimmed and J has 2 bases trimmed; junction bases matching no gene number 7. The CDR3 measures 15 amino acids from cysteine to phenylalanine. The CDR3 DNA has 45 bases and is translated from base 1. From the germline V gene (reference sequence), CDR1 is SGHNT and CDR2 is YYREEE. Broader findings and caveats from the paper: Clinical and demographic metadata were provided uncurated, with the amount varying by source and participant.

The clonotype originates from a human donor in a cohort sampled during active COVID-19. Rearrangement joined TRBV5-4 to TRBJ1-2; TRBD1 agrees with 8 junctional bases. Sequencing input: peripheral blood. The CDR3 protein: CASSKGQGGNYGYTF. The nucleotide sequence is TGTGCCAGCAGCAAAGGACAGGGAGGGAACTATGGCTACACCTTC.